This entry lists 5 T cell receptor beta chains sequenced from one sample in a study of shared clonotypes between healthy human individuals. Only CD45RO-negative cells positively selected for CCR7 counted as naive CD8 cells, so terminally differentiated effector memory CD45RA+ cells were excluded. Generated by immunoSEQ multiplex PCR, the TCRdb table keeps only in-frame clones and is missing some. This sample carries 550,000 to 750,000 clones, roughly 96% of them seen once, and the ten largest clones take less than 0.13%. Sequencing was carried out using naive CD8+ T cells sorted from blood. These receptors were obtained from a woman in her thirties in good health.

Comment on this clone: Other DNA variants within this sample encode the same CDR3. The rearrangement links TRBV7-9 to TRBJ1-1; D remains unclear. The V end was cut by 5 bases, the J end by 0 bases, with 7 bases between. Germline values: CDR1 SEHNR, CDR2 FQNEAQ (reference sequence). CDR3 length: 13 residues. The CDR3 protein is CASSLVLNTEAFF. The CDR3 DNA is TGTGCCAGCAGCCTCGTATTGAACACTGAAGCTTTCTTT.

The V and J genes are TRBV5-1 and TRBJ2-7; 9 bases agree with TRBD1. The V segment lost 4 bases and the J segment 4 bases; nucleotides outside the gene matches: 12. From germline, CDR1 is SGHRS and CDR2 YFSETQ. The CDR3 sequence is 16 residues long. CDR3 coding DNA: TGCGCCAGCAGCCCAAACCCTGGAGGACAGGGGTACGAGCAGTACTTC. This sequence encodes CASSPNPGGQGYEQYF.

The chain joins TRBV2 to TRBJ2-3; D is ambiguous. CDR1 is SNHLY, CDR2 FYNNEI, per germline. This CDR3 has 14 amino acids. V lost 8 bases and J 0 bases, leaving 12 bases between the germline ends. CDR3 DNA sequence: TGTGCCAGCCTACACTTCGCTAGCACAGATACGCAGTATTTT. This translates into CASLHFASTDTQYF.

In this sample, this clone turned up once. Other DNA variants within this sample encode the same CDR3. The chain's CDR3 is CASSFSDTQYF. In DNA form, the CDR3 reads TGTGCCAGCAGTTTCTCCGATACGCAGTATTTT. The V and J genes are TRBV27 and TRBJ2-3; D call uncertain. The ends were cut back, 3 bases at V and 6 bases at J, with 4 bases in the middle. The V gene's germline CDR1 is MNHEY and CDR2 SMNVEV (reference sequence). This CDR3 is 11 amino acids long.

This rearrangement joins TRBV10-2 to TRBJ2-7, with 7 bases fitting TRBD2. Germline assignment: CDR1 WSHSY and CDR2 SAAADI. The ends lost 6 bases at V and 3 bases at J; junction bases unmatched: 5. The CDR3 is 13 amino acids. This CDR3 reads CASRTREFYEQYF. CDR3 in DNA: TGCGCCAGCAGGACGCGGGAGTTCTACGAGCAGTACTTC.